Below are 18 T cell receptor beta chains sequenced from a single sample in a study of cytomegalovirus exposure and HLA in healthy donors. In the PCR, 60 Vbeta and 13 Jbeta primers were used. Measured with immunoSEQ multiplex PCR; TCRdb has only the in-frame clones, and not every one. The sample includes under 55,000 clones, 73% of them seen just once. The sequenced sample was PBMCs. All receptors come from a man younger than 35 in good health and CMV-seronegative.

The rearrangement joins TRBV5-1 to TRBJ2-1, with D tentatively TRBD2 (6 bases). V lost 3 bases to trimming and J lost 0 bases, with 10 bases between them. CDR1 is SGHRS and CDR2 is YFSETQ in the germline V gene. The CDR3 consists of 15 residues. DNA for the CDR3: TGCGCCAGCAGCTCTGGGGGAGGCTCCTACAATGAGCAGTTCTTC. This codes for CASSSGGGSYNEQFF. The full variable domain, with the rest looked up from reference TRBV5-1 and TRBJ2-1, is KAGVTQTPRYLIKTRGQQVTLSCSPISGHRSVSWYQQTPGQGLQFLFEYFSETQRNKGNFPGRFSGRQFSNSRSEMNVSTLELGDSALYLCASSSGGGSYNEQFFGPGTRLTVL.

This clone showed up just a few times. This chain uses TRBV7-2 with TRBJ2-6; D gene ambiguous. The V end lost 5 bases, the J end lost 4 bases, and 6 bases lay between the germline ends. The CDR3 consists of 13 residues. The germline CDR1 and CDR2 sequences are SGHTA and FQGNSA. DNA of the CDR3: TGTGCCAGCAGCCTCCCCGGGGCCAACGTCCTGACTTTC. The encoded protein is CASSLPGANVLTF.

This clone appeared once. This chain connects TRBV9 to TRBJ2-3, with unresolved D. CDR1 SGDLS and CDR2 YYNGEE come from the germline V gene. Trimming removed 4 bases at V and 2 bases at J, with 5 bases between. The CDR3 length is 12 residues. The CDR3 DNA follows: TGTGCCAGCAGCCCCTCCACAGATACGCAGTATTTT. Translating gives CASSPSTDTQYF.

The chain employs TRBV9 and TRBJ1-1; 11 bases match TRBD1. The CDR3 has 19 amino acids. Germline V CDR1 and CDR2: SGDLS, YYNGEE. Unmatched junction bases numbered 16, after V lost 3 bases and J lost 3 bases. DNA of the CDR3: TGTGCCAGCAGCGCCAACCCTTTAGGACAGGGGGCGCGGTACACTGAAGCTTTCTTT. It codes for CASSANPLGQGARYTEAFF.

The J gene is TRBJ2-7, the V gene TRBV6-6, with D hard to call. Trimming removed 5 bases from V and 2 bases from J, with 4 bases in between. Germline values: CDR1 MNHNY, CDR2 SVGAGI (reference sequence). CDR3 length equals 11 residues. The CDR3 region has the DNA TGTGCCAGCAGTGGGCCCTACGAGCAGTACTTC. Its protein is CASSGPYEQYF.

This clone showed up just a few times. The chain has TRBV5-4 and TRBJ1-2; the D gene is possibly TRBD1 (5 bases). Germline V CDR1 and CDR2: SGHNT, YYREEE (reference sequence). V was cut by 0 bases and J by 5 bases, with 20 bases left in between. The CDR3 is 17 residues long. The CDR3 DNA reads TGTGCCAGCAGCTTGGCGGCAGACCGACAGACAGCATATGGCTACACCTTC. It is translated as CASSLAADRQTAYGYTF.

The rearrangement joins TRBV10-2 to TRBJ1-6, with unresolved D. The CDR3 extends over 14 amino acids. Trimming shortened V by 6 bases and J by 10 bases, and 16 bases separated the two germline ends. CDR1 and CDR2 from the germline V gene are WSHSY and SAAADI. The CDR3 nucleotides are TGCGCCAGCAGGGAGACAAGGGAGACCTCACCCCTCCACTTT. It encodes CASRETRETSPLHF.

V and J are TRBV29-1 and TRBJ2-5; possible D gene TRBD1, 6 bases. V was shortened by 7 bases and J by 2 bases, with 11 bases between the two germline ends. Per germline, CDR1 SQVTM and CDR2 ANQGSEA. CDR3 size: 12 residues. CDR3 residues: CSATGTQETQYF. The CDR3 bases are TGCAGCGCAACCGGGACACAAGAGACCCAGTACTTC.

This clone was picked up a small number of times. The chain employs TRBV7-9 and TRBJ2-5; 8 positions agree with TRBD2. Trimming removed 5 bases from V and 5 bases from J; junction bases left unmatched: 4. This CDR3 has 13 amino acids. Germline CDR1 SEHNR, CDR2 FQNEAQ (reference sequence). CDR3 protein: CASSPGGSETQYF. Here the CDR3 DNA reads TGTGCCAGCAGCCCGGGAGGGTCGGAGACCCAGTACTTC.

This clone has more than one count but fewer than ten. The chain joins TRBV5-6 to TRBJ1-2, with TRBD1 matching 7 bases. The junction had 7 bases not matched to a gene; V was cut back by 4 bases and J by 10 bases. This CDR3 is 12 amino acids long. Germline V gene sequence: CDR1 SGHDT, CDR2 YYEEEE. This CDR3 reads CASSTTGVPYTF. The DNA of the CDR3 is TGTGCCAGCAGCACTACAGGGGTCCCCTACACCTTC.

This chain uses TRBV6-1 with TRBJ2-7; a possible D gene is TRBD1 (5 bases). The CDR3 is 15 amino acids. The V end lost 1 base, the J end lost 4 bases, and 14 bases lay between the germline ends. Looked up from germline, CDR1 is MNHNS and CDR2 is SASEGT. CDR3 sequence reads: CASSEGSAGLYEQYF. The CDR3 nucleotides read TGTGCCAGCAGTGAAGGGTCGGCAGGGTTGTACGAGCAGTACTTC.

There are a few counts of this clone. Relative to the germline gene, one junction end is altered; a read error may explain this. The chain couples TRBV5-1 to TRBJ2-7; TRBD2 agrees at 7 bases. CDR3 size: 15 residues. Looked up from germline, CDR1 is SGHRS and CDR2 is YFSETQ. CDR3 amino acids: CASSLGLIISYEQYF. CDR3 in DNA: TGCGCCAGCAGTTTGGGACTAATCATCTCCTACGAGCAGTACTTC.

CDR3 protein: CASSRDRGQETQYF. CDR3 sequence (DNA): TGTGCCAGCAGCCGAGACAGGGGACAAGAGACCCAGTACTTC. The chain uses TRBV7-7 and TRBJ2-5; TRBD1 matches 8 bases. This CDR3 contains 14 residues. The germline CDR1 and CDR2 sequences are SSHAT and FNYEAQ (reference sequence). The J segment lost 2 bases and the V segment lost 5 bases, leaving 4 bases of the junction unmatched.

This chain uses TRBV11-2 with TRBJ2-1; 7 nucleotides align to TRBD1. This CDR3 spans 15 amino acids. In germline, CDR1 is SGHAT, CDR2 FQNNGV. Trimming removed 4 bases from V and 6 bases from J; junction bases left unmatched: 9. The CDR3 DNA is TGTGCCAGCAGCTCCCGACAGGGTTATGGCAATGAGCAGTTCTTC. Translating gives CASSSRQGYGNEQFF. The entire variable domain, with the rest obtained from reference TRBV11-2 and TRBJ2-1, is as follows: EAGVAQSPRYKIIEKRQSVAFWCNPISGHATLYWYQQILGQGPKLLIQFQNNGVVDDSQLPKDRFSAERLKGVDSTLKIQPAKLEDSAVYLCASSSRQGYGNEQFFGPGTRLTVL.

The chain joins TRBV18 to TRBJ1-4; D is unresolved. The V and J ends lost 4 bases and 8 bases respectively, with 17 bases between them. Germline CDR1 reads KGHSH; CDR2 reads LQKENI. The CDR3 loop spans 15 amino acids. The CDR3 protein is CASSLEAAGGEKLFF. The CDR3, as DNA: TGTGCCAGCTCACTAGAGGCAGCGGGAGGAGAAAAACTGTTTTTT.

This chain joins TRBV7-2 and TRBJ2-7, with a tentative D call TRBD1 (5 bases). Germline loops: CDR1 SGHTA, CDR2 FQGNSA. CDR3 length equals 13 residues. With 5 bases removed from V and 3 bases from J, the gap between germline ends came to 11 bases. CDR3 DNA: TGTGCCAGCAGCATGGATCAGGGCTACGAGCAGTACTTC. Amino acids: CASSMDQGYEQYF.

The genes are TRBV29-1 and TRBJ2-3; a possible D gene is TRBD1 (5 bases). The CDR3 has 14 amino acids. Germline V gene sequence: CDR1 SQVTM, CDR2 ANQGSEA. Deletions cut 4 bases from V and 5 bases from J, with 16 bases between. The CDR3 bases are TGCAGCGTTGGGGAAGGAGTCCAGGGAGATACGCAGTATTTT. This sequence encodes CSVGEGVQGDTQYF.

The rearrangement uses TRBV30 and TRBJ2-1; 12 bases are a match to TRBD2. CDR1 is GTSNPN, CDR2 SVGIG, per germline (reference sequence). Unmatched junction bases numbered 9, after V lost 0 bases and J lost 0 bases. The CDR3 covers 19 residues. The CDR3 spells CAWSVASGRVSGSYNEQFF. DNA of the CDR3: TGTGCCTGGAGTGTGGCTAGCGGGAGGGTTTCGGGCTCCTACAATGAGCAGTTCTTC.